Below, 19 T cell receptor beta chains from the same sample are listed, as sequenced in a study of blood T cells in healthy people across ages. For the second PCR, which ran for about 7 to 11 cycles, a sample-barcoded 5' primer and a J-beta primer mix were used. TCRdb analysed the 5' RACE reads with MiXCR anew, one entry per CDR3 protein. The sample includes 650,000 to 800,000 distinct CDR3 sequences, 44% of them seen just once. Sequencing used blood. The receptors were sampled from a man in his sixties in good health.

In this sample, this clonotype turned up a few times. This chain uses TRBV29-1 with TRBJ2-1; 7 bases are shared with TRBD2. The CDR3 is 12 amino acids. V was pared by 8 bases and J by 7 bases, with 8 bases of the junction left unmatched. In germline, CDR1 is SQVTM, CDR2 ANQGSEA. Here the CDR3 DNA reads TGCAGCACAAAGGGAGGGCCAAATGAGCAGTTCTTC. Translation: CSTKGGPNEQFF.

The CDR3 sequence is CAISALAGSSYEQYF. The CDR3 DNA follows: TGTGCCATCAGTGCCTTGGCGGGGAGCTCCTACGAGCAGTACTTC. The chain joins TRBV10-3 to TRBJ2-7; maybe TRBD2 (6 bases). The CDR3 spans 15 residues. V was pared by 4 bases and J by 0 bases, with 13 bases between. The germline V gene encodes CDR1 ENHRY and CDR2 SYGVKD.

The V call is TRBV6-6, the J call TRBJ2-3; either TRBD1 or TRBD2 may fit D (6 bases each). The germline CDR1 and CDR2 sequences are MNHNY and SVGAGI (reference sequence). The CDR3 is made up of 15 amino acids. The V and J ends lost 5 bases and 3 bases respectively, with 15 bases between them. The DNA of the CDR3 is TGTGCCAGCAGTACAACAGGGAGCGGGACAGATACGCAGTATTTT. It codes for CASSTTGSGTDTQYF.

The genes are TRBV9 and TRBJ1-2, with 12 bases matching TRBD1. In germline, CDR1 is SGDLS, CDR2 YYNGEE. Unmatched junction bases numbered 13, after V lost 4 bases and J lost 6 bases. This CDR3 is built from 17 residues. The CDR3 sequence is CASSTRDRGRLADGYTF. The CDR3 coding sequence is TGTGCCAGCAGCACCCGGGACAGGGGGCGATTGGCCGATGGCTACACCTTC. Complete variable domain (other parts from reference TRBV9 and TRBJ1-2): DSGVTQTPKHLITATGQRVTLRCSPRSGDLSVYWYQQSLDQGLQFLIQYYNGEERAKGNILERFSAQQFPDLHSELNLSSLELGDSALYFCASSTRDRGRLADGYTFGSGTRLTVV.

This rearrangement joins TRBV7-9 to TRBJ2-1, with 8 positions matching TRBD1. This CDR3 is built from 16 residues. The V and J ends lost 3 bases and 6 bases, in that order; junction bases with no gene match: 10. CDR1 is SEHNR, CDR2 FQNEAQ, per germline (reference sequence). The CDR3 nucleotides read TGTGCCAGCAGCTTTAAATCGGACAGGGTTTTCAATGAGCAGTTCTTC. Amino acids: CASSFKSDRVFNEQFF.

The chain couples TRBV6-1 to TRBJ2-5; TRBD1 matches at 8 bases. The DNA end is a closer match to TRBJ2-7, so the J assignment may be wrong. The CDR3 totals 15 residues. Germline CDR1 MNHNS, CDR2 SASEGT. CDR3 loop: CASGQGAISSYEQYF. In DNA form, the CDR3 reads TGTGCCAGCGGACAGGGAGCAATAAGCTCCTACGAGCAGTACTTC.

This clonotype has only a few counts. The chain employs TRBV15 and TRBJ2-1, with TRBD1 matching over 8 bases. CDR3 length equals 18 residues. The V gene end was trimmed by 0 bases and the J gene end by 5 bases; junction bases not matched to a gene: 12. The germline gives CDR1 LNHNV, CDR2 YYDKDF (reference sequence). The CDR3 DNA follows: TGTGCCACCAGCAGAGACCAAGGCCCAGGACAGGGCAACAATGAGCAGTTCTTC. Translated: CATSRDQGPGQGNNEQFF.

Points on this clonotype: Possible read error: a much larger clone is one base away. The chain recombines TRBV24-1 with TRBJ2-7, with D perhaps matching TRBD1 or TRBD2 (5 bases each). Germline V gene sequence: CDR1 KGHDR, CDR2 SFDVKD. There are 14 residues in the CDR3. The CDR3 sequence: CAASDPGTTTEQYF. The DNA for the CDR3 is TGTGCCGCCAGTGACCCAGGGACGACTACGGAGCAGTACTTC.

This clonotype occurred a few times. This chain joins TRBV20-1 and TRBJ2-1; 7 positions agree with TRBD1. Germline V gene sequence: CDR1 DFQATT, CDR2 SNEGSKA (reference sequence). The J segment lost 5 bases and the V segment lost 3 bases, leaving 10 bases of the junction unmatched. This CDR3 spans 15 amino acids. The CDR3 loop reads CSASSLNRGHNEQFF. CDR3 sequence (DNA): TGCAGTGCTAGCTCTCTAAACAGGGGCCACAATGAGCAGTTCTTC.

The chain couples TRBV5-1 to TRBJ2-6, with D perhaps TRBD1 (5 bases). The V end lost 2 bases, the J end lost 8 bases, and 20 bases lay between the germline ends. Germline values: CDR1 SGHRS, CDR2 YFSETQ. There are 17 residues in the CDR3. The CDR3, as DNA: TGCGCCAGCAGCTTACGACCGACAGCTAGAAGTACCAACGTCCTGACTTTC. Translation: CASSLRPTARSTNVLTF.

The chain recombines TRBV4-1 with TRBJ2-1, with TRBD1 identical over 7 bases. Germline assignment: CDR1 MGHRA and CDR2 YSYEKL. J lost 5 bases, V lost 3 bases, and 13 bases had no gene match. CDR3 size: 17 residues. The CDR3 DNA is TGCGCCAGCAGCCAGAACACAGGGGCCGGACCAAACAATGAGCAGTTCTTC. Its protein is CASSQNTGAGPNNEQFF.

The chain employs TRBV7-2 and TRBJ2-1; 7 bases are a match to TRBD1. V lost 4 bases to trimming and J lost 6 bases; unmatched junction nucleotides: 15. The CDR3 extends over 17 amino acids. From germline, CDR1 is SGHTA and CDR2 FQGNSA. The CDR3 sequence: CASSSWAGAGGFNEQFF. The CDR3 DNA reads TGTGCCAGCAGCTCATGGGCCGGGGCAGGGGGTTTCAATGAGCAGTTCTTC.

V and J are TRBV15 and TRBJ2-3; D is uncertain. The V and J ends lost 8 bases and 4 bases respectively, with 10 bases between them. Germline loops: CDR1 LNHNV, CDR2 YYDKDF (reference sequence). The CDR3 is made up of 12 amino acids. The CDR3 nucleotides read TGTGCCACCGGATCGATCGCAGATACGCAGTATTTT. It is translated as CATGSIADTQYF.

This rearrangement joins TRBV25-1 to TRBJ1-6; no clear D. V shed 6 bases and J shed 13 bases, with 13 bases lying between them. Germline V gene data show CDR1 as MGHDK and CDR2 as SYGVNS. The CDR3 totals 12 residues. In nucleotides, the CDR3 is TGTGCCAGCAGACTTAGGGAGTCGCCCCTCCACTTT. It is translated as CASRLRESPLHF.

The rearrangement links TRBV2 to TRBJ1-2; D is undetermined. This CDR3 spans 13 amino acids. Germline-derived CDR1 and CDR2 are SNHLY and FYNNEI. V lost 6 bases, J lost 3 bases, and 11 bases lay in between. In DNA, the CDR3 is TGTGCCAGCAGGCGGGAACCGGACTATGGCTACACCTTC. Residues: CASRREPDYGYTF. The full variable domain, in which reference TRBV2 and TRBJ1-2 provide the parts outside the CDR3, is EPEVTQTPSHQVTQMGQEVILRCVPISNHLYFYWYRQILGQKVEFLVSFYNNEISEKSEIFDDQFSVERPDGSNFTLKIRSTKLEDSAMYFCASRREPDYGYTFGSGTRLTVV.

The chain uses TRBV28 and TRBJ2-5, with TRBD1 as a possible D gene (5 bases). This CDR3 contains 14 residues. Germline values: CDR1 MDHEN, CDR2 SYDVKM. Trimming cost V 2 bases and J 11 bases, with 18 bases left between them. This CDR3 reads CASSLIYLTDGQYF. The CDR3, as DNA: TGTGCCAGCAGTTTAATTTACCTGACAGATGGGCAGTACTTC. Together with reference TRBV28 and TRBJ2-5, the CDR3 gives the full variable domain: DVKVTQSSRYLVKRTGEKVFLECVQDMDHENMFWYRQDPGLGLRLIYFSYDVKMKEKGDIPEGYSVSREKKERFSLILESASTNQTSMYLCASSLIYLTDGQYFGPGTRLLVL.

A remark on this clonotype: At one end the junction does not follow the germline gene, possibly because of a read error. This chain uses TRBV5-1 with TRBJ1-6, with TRBD1 matching 7 bases. Per the germline V gene, CDR1 is SGHRS and CDR2 is YFSETQ. This CDR3 comprises 15 residues. The DNA for the CDR3 is TGCGCCAGCAGCTTGGAAGGGGACAGAAATTCACCCCCCCACTTT. This gives the protein CASSLEGDRNSPPHF.

This clonotype has just a few counts. DNA for the CDR3: TGTGCCACCAGCAGAGGCGCCCTGTCCCTCCCCGGGGACAATGAGCAGTTCTTC. Translating it yields CATSRGALSLPGDNEQFF. This chain uses TRBV15 with TRBJ2-1, with D possibly TRBD2 on 5 matching bases. CDR1 and CDR2 from the germline V gene are LNHNV and YYDKDF (reference sequence). V was cut by 1 base and J by 5 bases, with 21 bases left in between. The CDR3 extends over 18 amino acids.

This clonotype was found a few times. At one end, the junction sequence differs from germline, possibly due to a read error. The V and J genes are TRBV6-2 or TRBV6-3 and TRBJ2-7, with no clear D. This CDR3 has 13 amino acids. Germline CDR1 MNHEY, CDR2 SVGEGT. The CDR3 is CASSYGQSSEQYF. The CDR3 nucleotides are TGTGCCAGCAGTTATGGGCAGTCCTCCGAGCAGTACTTC.